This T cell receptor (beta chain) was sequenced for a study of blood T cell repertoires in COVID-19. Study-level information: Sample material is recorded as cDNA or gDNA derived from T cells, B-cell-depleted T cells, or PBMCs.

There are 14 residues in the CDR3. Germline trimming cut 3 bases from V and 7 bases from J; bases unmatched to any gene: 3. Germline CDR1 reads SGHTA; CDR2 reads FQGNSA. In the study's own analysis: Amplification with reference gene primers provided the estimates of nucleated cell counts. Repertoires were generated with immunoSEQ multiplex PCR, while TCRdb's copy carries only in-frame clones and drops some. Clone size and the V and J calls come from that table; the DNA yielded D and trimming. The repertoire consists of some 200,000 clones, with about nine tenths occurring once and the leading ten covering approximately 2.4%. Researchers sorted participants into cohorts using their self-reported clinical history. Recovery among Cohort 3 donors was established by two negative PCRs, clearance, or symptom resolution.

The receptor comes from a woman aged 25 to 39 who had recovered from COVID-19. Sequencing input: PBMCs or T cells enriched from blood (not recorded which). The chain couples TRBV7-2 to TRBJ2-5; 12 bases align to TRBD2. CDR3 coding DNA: TGTGCCAGCAGCTTGGGGGGACTAGCGGGGACCCAGTACTTC. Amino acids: CASSLGGLAGTQYF.